This record looks at one T cell receptor beta chain sequence and its context. Sequencing used immunoSEQ multiplex PCR; TCRdb keeps in-frame clones, though not all of them. The sample contains around 66,000 clones, 91% of which appear only once. This sample was included in a study of T cell changes during pregnancy in multiple sclerosis. The V gene's germline CDR1 is SNHLY and CDR2 FYNNEI. V lost 7 bases, J lost 7 bases, and 14 bases lay in between. The CDR3 has 13 residues. The chain joins TRBV2 to TRBJ1-5, with D tentatively TRBD1 (6 bases). The specimen comprised peripheral blood, sampled in the third trimester of pregnancy. The source is a female donor in good health, enrolled as a control in a pregnancy study. The CDR3 sequence is CASKGGVGQPQHF. In nucleotides, the CDR3 is TGTGCCAGCAAAGGGGGGGTAGGGCAGCCCCAGCATTTT.